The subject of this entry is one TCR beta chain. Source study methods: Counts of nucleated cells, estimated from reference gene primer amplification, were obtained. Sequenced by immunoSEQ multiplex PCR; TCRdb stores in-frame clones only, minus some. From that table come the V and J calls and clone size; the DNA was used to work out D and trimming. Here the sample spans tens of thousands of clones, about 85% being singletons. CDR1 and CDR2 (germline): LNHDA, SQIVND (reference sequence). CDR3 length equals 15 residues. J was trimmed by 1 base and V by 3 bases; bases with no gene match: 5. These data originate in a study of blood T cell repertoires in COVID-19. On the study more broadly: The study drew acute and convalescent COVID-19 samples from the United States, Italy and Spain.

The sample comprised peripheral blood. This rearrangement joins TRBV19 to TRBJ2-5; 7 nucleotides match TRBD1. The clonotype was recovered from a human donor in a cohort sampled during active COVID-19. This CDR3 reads CASSIYGQAQETQYF. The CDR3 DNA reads TGTGCCAGTAGTATTTACGGACAGGCCCAAGAGACCCAGTACTTC.